The clone carrying this T cell receptor beta chain was counted a few times. What it binds is not known. A J-beta primer mix and a sample-barcoded 5' primer were used in a second PCR of roughly 6 to 11 cycles. Sequencing recovered at least 2.5 million CDR3-containing paired-end reads from each sample. A single record per CDR3 protein comes from TCRdb applying MiXCR to the 5' RACE reads. The sample yields around 520,000 distinct CDR3 sequences, 25% to 35% seen once. The data were obtained in a study of blood T cells in healthy people across ages. Study-wide points: More naive CD4+ cells and higher diversity were found in long-lived than in aged donors.

J gave up 7 bases and V 2 bases, and 5 bases lay outside the gene matches. CDR1 SGDLS and CDR2 YYNGEE come from the germline V gene. CDR3 size: 14 residues. The same specimen was also included in a second study, on T cells of mothers and their children. That study adds: Each mother gave over 9.5 million TCR beta CDR3 reads; each child, about 3 million.

Sequenced material: blood. This TCR came from a boy between 2 and 10 years old in good health. The chain carries TRBV9 and TRBJ1-2; TRBD1 matches 10 bases. The CDR3 DNA reads TGTGCCAGCAGCGTCCGGGACAGGGGTCGTGGCTACACCTTC. Residues: CASSVRDRGRGYTF.